One and the same sample provided the 4 T cell receptor beta chains below, sequenced in a study of cytomegalovirus exposure and HLA in healthy donors. PCR amplification relied on 60 Vbeta primers (plus 13 Jbeta primers). Clones were read by immunoSEQ multiplex PCR, and TCRdb kept only the in-frame ones, dropping some. The sample includes 160,000 or so clones, 80% to 90% seen only once; the top ten take roughly 2.4%. Source material: PBMCs. The receptors derive from a woman under 30 in good health and CMV-seronegative.

This clone was seen a few times. The chain combines TRBV5-1 with TRBJ1-1, with unresolved D. Trimming removed 4 bases at V and 6 bases at J, with 10 bases between. The CDR3 is 12 residues long. Germline V lookup: CDR1 SGHRS, CDR2 YFSETQ. CDR3 protein: CASSPVGAEAFF. The CDR3 DNA follows: TGCGCCAGCAGCCCCGTCGGAGCTGAAGCTTTCTTT.

The chain couples TRBV5-5 to TRBJ1-2; D perhaps matches TRBD1 (5 bases). This CDR3 region has 12 residues. V was trimmed by 0 bases and J by 8 bases, leaving 8 bases between them. Germline lookup yields CDR1 SGHKS and CDR2 YYEKEE (reference sequence). CDR3 region: CASSLGRAGYTF. In DNA, the CDR3 is TGTGCCAGCAGCTTGGGCAGGGCCGGCTACACCTTC.

This clone was found a few times. This rearrangement joins TRBV4-1 to TRBJ2-5, with TRBD1 matching over 9 bases. The CDR3 has 17 residues. Germline V gene lookup returns CDR1 MGHRA and CDR2 YSYEKL. Unmatched junction bases numbered 10, after V lost 0 bases and J lost 5 bases. The CDR3 nucleotides are TGCGCCAGCAGCCAAGAAGGTCGGGACAGGGTTTGGGAGACCCAGTACTTC. Protein product: CASSQEGRDRVWETQYF.

V and J are TRBV10-3 and TRBJ2-2; TRBD2 might be the D (5 bases). Trimming pared 6 bases from V and 7 bases from J, leaving 18 bases between. The CDR3 extends over 15 amino acids. Per germline, CDR1 ENHRY and CDR2 SYGVKD. Here the CDR3 reads CAISADYHTSGELFF. The CDR3 nucleotides read TGTGCCATCAGCGCTGACTATCATACTAGCGGGGAGCTGTTTTTT.